This T cell receptor (beta chain) came from a study of blood T cell repertoires in COVID-19. Recruitment covered about 26 US areas and drew participants whose ages spanned roughly 18 to 90 years. Grouping used clinical history reported by participants in a survey and questionnaire. All recovered Cohort 3 donors got two negative PCRs, got clearance, or saw symptom resolution. Germline V gene sequence: CDR1 MRHNA, CDR2 SNTAGT. This CDR3 is built from 15 residues. The trim removed 4 bases at V and 8 bases at J, leaving 6 bases unmatched. Per the study methods: Using reference gene primer amplification, nucleated cell counts were estimated. Measured with immunoSEQ multiplex PCR; TCRdb has only the in-frame clones, and not every one. The V and J calls and the clone size are those of that table, but D and trimming were determined from the DNA. The sample consists of about 310,000 clones, 85% to 90% of them appearing once.

The receptor comes from a woman younger than 45 who had recovered from COVID-19. This chain uses TRBV6-4 with TRBJ2-1, with 12 bases matching TRBD2. Sequenced sample: PBMCs or T cells enriched from blood (not recorded which). DNA of the CDR3: TGTGCCAGCAGTGGGGGGACTAGCGGGCCGTATGAGCAGTTCTTC. Translation: CASSGGTSGPYEQFF.